Following are 13 T cell receptor beta chains from one sample sequenced in a study of cytomegalovirus exposure and HLA in healthy donors. The PCR made use of 60 Vbeta and 13 Jbeta primers. Produced via immunoSEQ multiplex PCR; TCRdb's table is partial and in-frame only. Of 120,000 or so clones listed, approximately 72% were seen once; the top ten hold about 1.6%. Specimen: PBMCs. These receptor sequences come from a young man in good health and CMV-seronegative.

The chain links TRBV5-6 to TRBJ1-2, with 7 bases that match TRBD1. CDR1 is SGHDT and CDR2 is YYEEEE in the germline V gene. The CDR3 has 17 amino acids. V trimming: 0 bases; J trimming: 1 base; junction bases outside the gene matches: 9. DNA of the CDR3: TGTGCCAGCAGCTTGGATTTCTTGGGACAGATTAACTATGGCTACACCTTC. It is translated as CASSLDFLGQINYGYTF.

The chain uses TRBV27 and TRBJ2-7; TRBD1 is a possible D gene (6 bases). The CDR3 is 14 amino acids. From germline, CDR1 is MNHEY and CDR2 SMNVEV (reference sequence). The germline V and J ends were trimmed by 4 bases and 3 bases, with 13 bases remaining between them. In nucleotides, the CDR3 is TGTGCCAGCAGTTCTTGGGACACTTACTACGAGCAGTACTTC. Residues: CASSSWDTYYEQYF.

The genes are TRBV30 and TRBJ1-4; no clear D. Trimming took 4 bases from V and 0 from J, leaving 12 bases between them. The germline V gene has CDR1 GTSNPN and CDR2 SVGIG (reference sequence). This CDR3 spans 15 amino acids. The CDR3 sequence: CAWTPPDATNEKLFF. CDR3 DNA: TGTGCCTGGACCCCCCCAGATGCAACTAATGAAAAACTGTTTTTT.

Comments on this clone: Different DNA sequences within this sample yield the same CDR3. The chain carries TRBV7-9 and TRBJ2-1, with TRBD1 identical over 7 bases. This CDR3 spans 15 amino acids. Germline assignment: CDR1 SEHNR and CDR2 FQNEAQ (reference sequence). After removal of 1 base from V and 4 bases from J, the junction contained 4 bases not matched to a gene. The CDR3 coding sequence is TGTGCCAGCAGCTTAGGAGGGGGCCCTTACAATGAGCAGTTCTTC. Translated: CASSLGGGPYNEQFF.

The rearrangement links TRBV6-5 to TRBJ2-2; D may be TRBD1 (5 bases). CDR1 is MNHEY and CDR2 is SVGAGI in the germline V gene. V was pared by 5 bases and J by 6 bases, with 10 bases between. CDR3 length: 13 amino acids. This chain's CDR3 is CASSTSGSGELFF. CDR3 DNA: TGTGCCAGCAGTACCTCAGGGTCCGGGGAGCTGTTTTTT.

The chain links TRBV2 to TRBJ1-5; D is unresolved. Per the germline V gene, CDR1 is SNHLY and CDR2 is FYNNEI. This CDR3 has 14 amino acids. V was pared by 4 bases and J by 4 bases, with 11 bases between. DNA for the CDR3: TGTGCCAGCAGTGTTGGCGGTGATAATCAGCCCCAGCATTTT. It is translated as CASSVGGDNQPQHF.

The rearrangement uses TRBV28 and TRBJ1-2; D is perhaps TRBD1 (5 bases). Trimming left V 3 bases short and J 3 bases short, with 14 bases between. Germline V gene lookup returns CDR1 MDHEN and CDR2 SYDVKM. This CDR3 is 15 amino acids long. CDR3 loop: CASSFRPGHDYGYTF. The CDR3 DNA sequence: TGTGCCAGCAGTTTTCGGCCAGGGCACGACTATGGCTACACCTTC.

The rearrangement uses TRBV10-1 and TRBJ1-1; D might be TRBD1 (5 bases). Trimming pared 3 bases from V and 5 bases from J, leaving 10 bases between. The germline V gene encodes CDR1 WNHNN and CDR2 SYGVQD (reference sequence). CDR3 size: 13 residues. This CDR3 reads CASSDRVWTEAFF. The CDR3 DNA is TGCGCCAGCAGTGACAGGGTATGGACTGAAGCTTTCTTT.

The rearrangement uses TRBV29-1 and TRBJ2-4; 8 bases agree with TRBD2. V lost 4 bases, J lost 7 bases, and 6 bases stayed unmatched. This CDR3 is 13 amino acids long. Germline assignment: CDR1 SQVTM and CDR2 ANQGSEA. In nucleotides, the CDR3 is TGCAGCGTTGGGCTGACGGGGGGGAACATTCAGTACTTC. Its translation is CSVGLTGGNIQYF.

The V gene is TRBV5-6, the J gene TRBJ1-1; 11 nucleotides agree with TRBD1. The CDR3 is made up of 13 amino acids. V trimming: 4 bases; J trimming: 11 bases; junction bases outside the gene matches: 7. The germline V gene encodes CDR1 SGHDT and CDR2 YYEEEE. The CDR3 spells CASSHGTGGIAFF. In DNA form, the CDR3 reads TGTGCCAGCAGCCACGGGACAGGGGGGATCGCTTTCTTT.

In DNA form, the CDR3 reads TGTGCCAGCAGCTTGAGGACAGGCGGGAATGAGCAGTTCTTC. Translating gives CASSLRTGGNEQFF. J is TRBJ2-1 and V is TRBV7-2; 7 bases map to TRBD1. With V trimmed by 3 bases and J by 7 bases, 6 bases remained unmatched. Germline assignment: CDR1 SGHTA and CDR2 FQGNSA. The CDR3 length is 14 residues.

The chain uses TRBV19 and TRBJ2-7; the match to TRBD2 covers 8 bases. J lost 5 bases, V lost 1 base, and 10 bases had no gene match. The CDR3 loop spans 16 amino acids. CDR1 and CDR2 from the germline V gene are LNHDA and SQIVND (reference sequence). Here the CDR3 DNA reads TGTGCCAGTAGTATAGCTCTTTCGGGGGGGCTTGACGAGCAGTACTTC. It is translated as CASSIALSGGLDEQYF. The complete variable domain, with remaining parts taken from reference TRBV19 and TRBJ2-7, reads DGGITQSPKYLFRKEGQNVTLSCEQNLNHDAMYWYRQDPGQGLRLIYYSQIVNDFQKGDIAEGYSVSREKKESFPLTVTSAQKNPTAFYLCASSIALSGGLDEQYFGPGTRLTVT.

This clone was seen a handful of times. The J gene is TRBJ2-3, the V gene TRBV20-1, with TRBD2 as a possible D gene (5 bases). The length of the CDR3 is 11 residues. Trimming cost V 3 bases and J 6 bases, with 7 bases left between them. Germline values: CDR1 DFQATT, CDR2 SNEGSKA (reference sequence). The CDR3 reads CSASRGDTQYF. CDR3 DNA sequence: TGCAGTGCTAGCAGAGGGGATACGCAGTATTTT.